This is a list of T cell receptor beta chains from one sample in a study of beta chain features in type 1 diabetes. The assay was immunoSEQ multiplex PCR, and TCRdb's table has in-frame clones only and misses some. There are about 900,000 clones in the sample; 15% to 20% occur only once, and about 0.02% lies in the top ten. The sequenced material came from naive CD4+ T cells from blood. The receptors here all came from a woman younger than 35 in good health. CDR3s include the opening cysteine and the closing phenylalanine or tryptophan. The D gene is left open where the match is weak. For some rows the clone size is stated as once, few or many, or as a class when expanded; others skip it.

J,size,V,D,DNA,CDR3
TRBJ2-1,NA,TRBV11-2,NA,TGTGCCAGCAGCCCTGGGATAGGGGGCTACAATGAGCAGTTCTTC,CASSPGIGGYNEQFF
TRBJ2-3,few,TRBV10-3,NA,TGTGCCATCAGTGATGGAGATACGCAGTATTTT,CAISDGDTQYF
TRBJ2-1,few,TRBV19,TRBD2,TGTGCCAGTAGTATCATAGCGGGAGGGCCGGGGGTTGAGCAGTTCTTC,CASSIIAGGPGVEQFF
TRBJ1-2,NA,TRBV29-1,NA,TGCAGCGTGACCCTTTTGAGTGGGGACTATGGCTACACCTTC,CSVTLLSGDYGYTF
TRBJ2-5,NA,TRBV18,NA,TGTGCCAGCTCACCATATGACCAAGAGACCCAGTACTTC,CASSPYDQETQYF
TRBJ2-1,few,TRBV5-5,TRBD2,TGTGCCAGCAGCTTCACTAGCGGGAGCGATGAGCAGTTCTTC,CASSFTSGSDEQFF
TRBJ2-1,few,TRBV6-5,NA,TGTGCCAGCAGTTATTCTTCGCCAGGAGCATACAATGAGCAGTTCTTC,CASSYSSPGAYNEQFF
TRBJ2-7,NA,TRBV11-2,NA,TGTGCCAGCAGCTTTAGGGTCAGCTCCTACGGGCAGTACTTC,CASSFRVSSYGQYF
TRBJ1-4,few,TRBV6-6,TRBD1,TGTGCCAGCCGGCAGGGGGCCTCTAATGAAAAACTGTTTTTT,CASRQGASNEKLFF
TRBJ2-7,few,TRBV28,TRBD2,TGTGCCAGCAGCCCAATAGGGACTAGCGGGTTGTACGAGCAGTACTTC,CASSPIGTSGLYEQYF
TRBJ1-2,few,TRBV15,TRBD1,TGTGCCACCAGCAGAGATCGGGGGACAGGGGGTCGCTATGGCTACACCTTC,CATSRDRGTGGRYGYTF
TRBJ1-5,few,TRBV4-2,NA,TGTGCCAGCAGCCAAGATGCCAGCCCCATCAATCAGCCCCAGCATTTT,CASSQDASPINQPQHF
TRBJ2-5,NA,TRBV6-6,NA,TGTGCCAGCAGTTACGCGGCCAACCAAGAGACCCAGTACTTC,CASSYAANQETQYF
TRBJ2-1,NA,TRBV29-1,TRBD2,TGCAGCGTGCTGCTAGCGGGGTACAATGAGCAGTTCTTC,CSVLLAGYNEQFF
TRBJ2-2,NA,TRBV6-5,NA,TGTGCCAGCAGAGACACGAACACCGGGGAGCTGTTTTTT,CASRDTNTGELFF
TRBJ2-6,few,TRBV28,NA,TGTGCCAGCAGCCACACTTACTCTGGGGCCAACGTCCTGACTTTC,CASSHTYSGANVLTF
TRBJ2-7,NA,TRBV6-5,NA,TGTGCCAGCAGTTACCAGGGTCGGCAGTACTTC,CASSYQGRQYF
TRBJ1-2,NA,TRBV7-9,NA,TGTGCCAGCAGCTTAGCCCGCCCAGGGTTGGGTGGCTACACCTTC,CASSLARPGLGGYTF
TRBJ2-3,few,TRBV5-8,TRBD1,TGTGCCAGCAGCCGACGGACAGGGCTTCGGACAGATACGCAGTATTTT,CASSRRTGLRTDTQYF
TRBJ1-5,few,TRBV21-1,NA,TGTGCAGGGACGGATAGCAATCAGCCCCAGCATTTT,CAGTDSNQPQHF
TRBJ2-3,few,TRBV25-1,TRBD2,TGTGCCAGCAGTGACCAGCGGGAGGGCACAGATACGCAGTATTTT,CASSDQREGTDTQYF
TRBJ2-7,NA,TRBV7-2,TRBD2,TGTGCCAGCAGCCGGACTAGCAGCCCCTACGAGCAGTACTTC,CASSRTSSPYEQYF
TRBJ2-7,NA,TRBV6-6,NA,TGTGCCAGCAGACTTAGCGGCTCACGAGGTGGCGAGCAGTACTTC,CASRLSGSRGGEQYF
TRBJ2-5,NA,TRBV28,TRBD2,TGTGCCAGCAGTGACGATAGCGGGAAAGTGGACCAAGAGACCCAGTACTTC,CASSDDSGKVDQETQYF
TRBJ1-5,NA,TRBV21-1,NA,TGTGCCAGCAGCCCCGGACCGAACAATCAGCCCCAGCATTTT,CASSPGPNNQPQHF
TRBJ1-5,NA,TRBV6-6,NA,TGTGCCAGCAGTTACAGCAGGAATAATCAGCCCCAGCATTTT,CASSYSRNNQPQHF
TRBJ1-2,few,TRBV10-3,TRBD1,TGTGCCATCAGCCGCCGGGACAGGGGGGACAATGGCTACACCTTC,CAISRRDRGDNGYTF
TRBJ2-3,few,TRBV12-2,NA,TGTGCAAGTCGCCGGAGAGCGGGAGTTATGGATACGCAGTATTTT,CASRRRAGVMDTQYF
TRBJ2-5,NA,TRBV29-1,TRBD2,TGCAGCGTTGACCTCCGGGACTATCAAGAGGAGACCCAGTACTTC,CSVDLRDYQEETQYF
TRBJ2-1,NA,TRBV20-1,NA,TGCAGTCTAAGGACCTACAATGAGCAGTTCTTC,CSLRTYNEQFF
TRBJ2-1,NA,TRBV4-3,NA,TGCGCCAGCAGCCAATCGGGTAATGGGCAGTTCTTC,CASSQSGNGQFF
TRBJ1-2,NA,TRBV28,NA,TGTGCCAGCAGTTTAGGGGGGGCGTATGGCTACACCTTC,CASSLGGAYGYTF
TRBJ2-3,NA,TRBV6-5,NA,TGTGCCAGCAGTTACTCCCCCTCCCGGGGCACAGATACGCAGTATTTT,CASSYSPSRGTDTQYF
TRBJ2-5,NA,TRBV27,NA,TGTGCCAGCAGTTTCCGAGAAGGGAGGCAAGAGACCCAGTACTTC,CASSFREGRQETQYF